Listed here is a single TCR beta chain. Germline CDR1 and CDR2: SGHRS and YFSETQ. V lost 5 bases and J lost 4, with 22 bases in between. This CDR3 region has 16 residues. The data derive from a study of identical twins. TCRdb redid the calling of the 5' RACE reads with MiXCR, one entry per CDR3 protein. This table holds 450,000 or so distinct CDR3 sequences, 24% found once. These data were also filed under a second study, of T cells expressing NK-cell markers. According to that study: It remained uncertain whether the expanded NKG2C+ T cell clones were specific for HCMV antigens.

The genes are TRBV5-1 and TRBJ2-7; D uncertain. The source is a woman aged 18-29 years in good health. The sequencing sample was made of CD4+ T cells sorted from blood. This chain's CDR3 is CASRYGPGPAWYEQYF. The CDR3 nucleotides are TGCGCCAGCAGATACGGACCAGGCCCGGCATGGTACGAGCAGTACTTC.